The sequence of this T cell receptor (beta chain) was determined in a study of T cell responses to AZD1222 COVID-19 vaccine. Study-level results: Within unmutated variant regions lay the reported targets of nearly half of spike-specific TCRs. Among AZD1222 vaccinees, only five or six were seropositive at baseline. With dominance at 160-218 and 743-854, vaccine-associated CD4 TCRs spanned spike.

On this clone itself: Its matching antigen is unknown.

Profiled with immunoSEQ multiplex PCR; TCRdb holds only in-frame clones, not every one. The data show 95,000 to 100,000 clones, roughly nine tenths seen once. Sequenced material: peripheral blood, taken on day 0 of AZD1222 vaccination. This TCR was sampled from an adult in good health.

The DNA of the CDR3 is TGCAGCGTGAACCGGGACGGCAAAATGAACACTGAAGCTTTCTTT. It is translated as CSVNRDGKMNTEAFF. The chain recombines TRBV29-1 with TRBJ1-1; D perhaps matches TRBD1 (5 bases). From germline, CDR1 is SQVTM and CDR2 ANQGSEA. V was shortened by 6 bases and J by 0 bases, with 17 bases between the two germline ends. The CDR3 is 15 amino acids. The full variable domain, with the rest looked up from reference TRBV29-1 and TRBJ1-1, is SAVISQKPSRDICQRGTSLTIQCQVDSQVTMMFWYRQQPGQSLTLIATANQGSEATYESGFVIDKFPISRPNLTFSTLTVSNMSPEDSSIYLCSVNRDGKMNTEAFFGQGTRLTVV.